These 24 T cell receptor beta chains came from one sample sequenced in a study of T cells expressing NK-cell markers. TCRdb reprocessed the 5' RACE reads, keeping one entry per CDR3 protein, no DNA. Its table records fewer than 400,000 distinct CDR3 sequences. Sequencing used blood T cells: a sorted CD56 or NKG2C T cell subset, CD4+ or CD8+ T cells, or bulk PBMC T cells (not recorded which). The source is a man aged 18 to 69 in good health.

The genes are TRBV7-9 and TRBJ1-1. The germline V gene has CDR1 SEHNR and CDR2 FQNEAQ (reference sequence). The CDR3 consists of 14 residues. The CDR3 sequence: CASSSAGRTAEAFF.

The rearrangement links TRBV7-9 to TRBJ1-5. The CDR3 spans 14 residues. Germline CDR1 is SEHNR and CDR2 is FQNEAQ (reference sequence). The CDR3 is CASSLAGSNQPQHF.

This chain links TRBV7-9 with TRBJ2-6; TCRdb outputs TRBD1, but without DNA this stays unchecked. The germline gives CDR1 SEHNR, CDR2 FQNEAQ (reference sequence). The CDR3 covers 16 residues. CDR3 residues: CASSHPGETGANVLTF.

Here the CDR3 reads CSARGEGPTFRTDTQYF. The chain couples TRBV20-1 to TRBJ2-3. Germline-derived CDR1 and CDR2 are DFQATT and SNEGSKA (reference sequence). This CDR3 has 17 amino acids.

The V and J genes are TRBV12-3 or TRBV12-4 and TRBJ1-5. CDR3 size: 14 residues. The CDR3 reads CASSFLTDYQPQHF.

The rearrangement links TRBV7-9 to TRBJ1-1. Germline assignment: CDR1 SEHNR and CDR2 FQNEAQ (reference sequence). The CDR3 totals 13 residues. CDR3 region: CASSLVLGTEAFF.

The chain has TRBV7-8 and TRBJ2-7; checking the TCRdb D call of TRBD1 is not possible without DNA. The CDR3 has 19 residues. Looked up from germline, CDR1 is SGHVS and CDR2 is FQNEAQ. The CDR3: CASSLVLGTDRGFYYEQYF. The entire variable domain, with the rest obtained from reference TRBV7-8 and TRBJ2-7, is as follows: GAGVSQSPRYKVAKRGQDVALRCDPISGHVSLFWYQQALGQGPEFLTYFQNEAQLDKSGLPSDRFFAERPEGSVSTLKIQRTQQEDSAVYLCASSLVLGTDRGFYYEQYFGPGTRLTVT.

The gene calls are TRBV4-2 and TRBJ2-7; absent DNA, TCRdb's TRBD2 call cannot be checked. This CDR3 is 16 amino acids long. CDR1 is LGHNA, CDR2 YNFKEQ, per germline. The CDR3 here is CASSHLLAGATYEQYF.

The chain links TRBV11-1 to TRBJ2-2; TCRdb's D call, TRBD1, is unchecked because there is no DNA. The CDR3 runs 16 residues. Germline V gene sequence: CDR1 SGHAT, CDR2 FQDESV (reference sequence). The CDR3 is CASSPRQKANTGELFF.

This chain connects TRBV7-9 to TRBJ2-7; TCRdb names TRBD1, which stays unverified in the absence of DNA. The CDR3 is 11 amino acids. Germline loops: CDR1 SEHNR, CDR2 FQNEAQ (reference sequence). CDR3 residues: CASEGSYEQYF.

V usage is TRBV30 and J usage is TRBJ2-1. Germline CDR1 GTSNPN, CDR2 SVGIG (reference sequence). This CDR3 is 12 amino acids long. The CDR3 here is CAWSGQGFEQFF.

The V gene is TRBV6-5, the J gene TRBJ2-1. CDR1 and CDR2 (germline): MNHEY, SVGAGI. The CDR3 extends over 14 amino acids. Here the CDR3 reads CASSYSSGGNEQFF.

The chain uses TRBV5-1 and TRBJ2-1; TCRdb calls TRBD2, which cannot be checked without DNA. The CDR3 is made up of 17 amino acids. Germline V CDR1 and CDR2: SGHRS, YFSETQ. This CDR3 is CASSLGNAGGSYNEQFF.

The chain is built from TRBV7-6 and TRBJ2-5; TCRdb names TRBD1, which stays unverified in the absence of DNA. Germline V gene data show CDR1 as SGHVS and CDR2 as FNYEAQ. This CDR3 comprises 16 residues. This CDR3 reads CASNKLRDRVAETQYF.

The rearrangement uses TRBV10-3 and TRBJ2-2; there is no DNA to check the TCRdb D call of TRBD2. In germline, CDR1 is ENHRY, CDR2 SYGVKD. The CDR3 totals 15 residues. CDR3 in amino acids: CATQGLAGKPGELFF.

V usage is TRBV20-1 and J usage is TRBJ2-4; without DNA, the TCRdb call of TRBD1 cannot be checked. Germline assignment: CDR1 DFQATT and CDR2 SNEGSKA (reference sequence). The CDR3 spans 16 residues. The CDR3 loop reads CSASYHRGWAKNIQYF.

The rearrangement joins TRBV13 to TRBJ2-2; TCRdb proposes TRBD2, but this gene call is untestable without DNA. From germline, CDR1 is PRHDT and CDR2 FYEKMQ (reference sequence). The CDR3 has 17 amino acids. The CDR3 loop reads CASSWTSGGLNTGELFF.

The chain employs TRBV20-1 and TRBJ2-1; TCRdb gives TRBD1 as the D gene, but with no DNA this cannot be confirmed. This CDR3 is 14 amino acids long. Germline V gene lookup returns CDR1 DFQATT and CDR2 SNEGSKA (reference sequence). CDR3 residues: CSAMTGILFNEQFF.

This chain joins TRBV6-5 and TRBJ1-2; TCRdb's D call, TRBD1, is unchecked because there is no DNA. This CDR3 comprises 15 residues. CDR1 and CDR2 (germline): MNHEY, SVGAGI. CDR3 residues: CASSYPDRRNYGYTF.

The chain has TRBV12-3 or TRBV12-4 and TRBJ2-7; TCRdb reports TRBD1, a call that lacks DNA to check it against. The CDR3 spans 16 residues. The chain's CDR3 is CASSDLGDPTRGEQYF.

V usage is TRBV20-1 and J usage is TRBJ2-1; TCRdb's D gene call, TRBD2, goes unchecked for lack of DNA. From germline, CDR1 is DFQATT and CDR2 SNEGSKA (reference sequence). The CDR3 runs 14 residues. The chain's CDR3 is CSATTSGDYNEQFF.

This chain uses TRBV28 with TRBJ2-3; with no DNA, the TCRdb D assignment of TRBD2 cannot be verified. The CDR3 is 17 residues long. Germline V gene data show CDR1 as MDHEN and CDR2 as SYDVKM. The CDR3 is CASSPGLAGTLTDTQYF.

The chain combines TRBV29-1 with TRBJ1-1; TCRdb's D call, TRBD1, is unchecked because there is no DNA. The germline V gene has CDR1 SQVTM and CDR2 ANQGSEA. The CDR3 is 16 amino acids. The CDR3 region is CSVGGVGGLMNTEAFF.

This chain links TRBV5-4 with TRBJ2-7; TCRdb's assignment of TRBD1 cannot be checked, as there is no DNA. This CDR3 contains 13 residues. Germline V gene data show CDR1 as SGHNT and CDR2 as YYREEE (reference sequence). The CDR3 is CASSMDRVYEQYF. Drawing the rest from reference TRBV5-4 and TRBJ2-7, the complete variable domain is ETGVTQSPTHLIKTRGQQVTLRCSSQSGHNTVSWYQQALGQGPQFIFQYYREEENGRGNFPPRFSGLQFPNYSSELNVNALELDDSALYLCASSMDRVYEQYFGPGTRLTVT.